A single sample gave rise to the 32 T cell receptor beta chains below, sequenced in a study of shared T cell receptors in the human thymus. TCRdb's copy holds only in-frame clones and misses some; the assay was immunoSEQ multiplex PCR. The sample consists of about 380,000 clones, over 90% of them appearing once. The sample taken for sequencing was thymocytes. The receptors stem from a human donor.

The chain combines TRBV7-9 with TRBJ1-1; 9 bases map to TRBD1. Germline V gene lookup returns CDR1 SEHNR and CDR2 FQNEAQ (reference sequence). V gave up 1 base and J gave up 0 bases; unmatched junction bases: 9. The CDR3 is made up of 18 amino acids. For the CDR3, the DNA is TGTGCCAGCAGCTTAGTCACAGGGGGCCGACAAATGAACACTGAAGCTTTCTTT. This translates into CASSLVTGGRQMNTEAFF.

This chain uses TRBV9 with TRBJ1-2, with D uncertain. This CDR3 comprises 14 residues. V shed 4 bases and J shed 0 bases, with 10 bases lying between them. Germline-derived CDR1 and CDR2 are SGDLS and YYNGEE. CDR3 coding DNA: TGTGCCAGCAGCCCCATACGGGCTAACTATGGCTACACCTTC. This codes for CASSPIRANYGYTF.

The chain combines TRBV27 with TRBJ2-3, with 10 nucleotides matching TRBD1. The CDR3 loop spans 16 amino acids. With 6 bases clipped from V and 1 base from J, the junction kept 7 bases outside the gene matches. Germline CDR1 reads MNHEY; CDR2 reads SMNVEV (reference sequence). CDR3 sequence (DNA): TGTGCCAGCAGCCGGGGACAGGGGAGTTGCACAGATACGCAGTATTTT. It encodes CASSRGQGSCTDTQYF.

The CDR3 is CASSLTSSGRNTGELFF. The CDR3 DNA reads as TGTGCCAGCAGTTTGACCTCTAGCGGGAGGAACACCGGGGAGCTGTTTTTT. The chain employs TRBV27 and TRBJ2-2, with 10 positions matching TRBD2. The germline V gene encodes CDR1 MNHEY and CDR2 SMNVEV (reference sequence). V shed 3 bases and J 1 base; nucleotides not matched to a gene: 5. The CDR3 has 17 amino acids.

A remark on this clone: Its ends do not fully match the called genes, so a read error is possible. V and J are TRBV28 and TRBJ1-5; weak D call: TRBD1 (5 bases). In germline, CDR1 is MDHEN, CDR2 SYDVKM. The CDR3 spans 14 residues. This chain's CDR3 is CATSGARYHQPQHF. For the CDR3, the DNA is TGTGCCACCAGTGGGGCTAGGTATCATCAGCCCCAGCATTTT.

This chain joins TRBV9 and TRBJ2-5; TRBD2 is a possible D gene (6 bases). The ends were cut back, 3 bases at V and 4 bases at J, with 22 bases in the middle. In germline, CDR1 is SGDLS, CDR2 YYNGEE. This CDR3 comprises 17 residues. For the CDR3, the DNA is TGTGCCAGCAGCGCCGGGGACTCGGAGGATCGGGGAGAGACCCAGTACTTC. It yields the protein CASSAGDSEDRGETQYF.

V is TRBV5-1 and J is TRBJ2-5; D remains unclear. V shed 7 bases and J shed 3 bases, with 7 bases lying between them. This CDR3 has 11 amino acids. CDR1 is SGHRS, CDR2 YFSETQ, per germline. CDR3 sequence reads: CASGHEETQYF. CDR3 DNA: TGCGCCAGCGGGCACGAAGAGACCCAGTACTTC. The full variable domain, with the rest looked up from reference TRBV5-1 and TRBJ2-5, is KAGVTQTPRYLIKTRGQQVTLSCSPISGHRSVSWYQQTPGQGLQFLFEYFSETQRNKGNFPGRFSGRQFSNSRSEMNVSTLELGDSALYLCASGHEETQYFGPGTRLLVL.

The rearrangement links TRBV27 to TRBJ1-1; D might be TRBD1 (5 bases). This CDR3 has 13 amino acids. The V end lost 5 bases, the J end lost 5 bases, and 12 bases lay between the germline ends. The V gene's germline CDR1 is MNHEY and CDR2 SMNVEV (reference sequence). The CDR3 nucleotides are TGTGCCAGCAGTCCCCGGGACTTGACTGAAGCTTTCTTT. Protein product: CASSPRDLTEAFF.

The chain joins TRBV6-1 to TRBJ2-1; D is uncertain. Between the trimmed V and J ends, which lost 4 bases and 0 bases, there was a span of 13 bases. The CDR3 is 16 amino acids. CDR1 is MNHNS and CDR2 is SASEGT in the germline V gene. CDR3 protein: CASSVRQAFSYNEQFF. The CDR3 DNA reads TGTGCCAGCAGTGTCCGGCAAGCCTTCTCCTACAATGAGCAGTTCTTC.

The genes are TRBV7-2 and TRBJ2-1; the match to TRBD2 covers 8 bases. V dropped 5 bases and J dropped 1; count of bases not matched to a gene: 10. Germline CDR1 reads SGHTA; CDR2 reads FQGNSA. The CDR3 length is 17 residues. CDR3 DNA: TGTGCCAGCAGCGTAGGGGGACTAGGTTTTTCCTACAATGAGCAGTTCTTC. It yields the protein CASSVGGLGFSYNEQFF.

The chain carries TRBV9 and TRBJ2-5; 9 nucleotides agree with TRBD1. CDR1 is SGDLS and CDR2 is YYNGEE in the germline V gene. J gave up 5 bases and V 0 bases, and 5 bases lay outside the gene matches. The CDR3 has 15 amino acids. The CDR3 region is CASSVAWDREETQYF. DNA of the CDR3: TGTGCCAGCAGCGTAGCCTGGGACAGGGAGGAGACCCAGTACTTC.

The chain combines TRBV4-2 with TRBJ2-7, with D possibly being TRBD2 (6 bases). Germline V gives CDR1 LGHNA, CDR2 YNFKEQ. The CDR3 extends over 16 amino acids. V was shortened by 0 bases and J by 0 bases, with 12 bases between the two germline ends. Here the CDR3 reads CASSQDRRGISYEQYF. CDR3 nucleotides: TGTGCCAGCAGCCAAGATCGCCGCGGGATCTCCTACGAGCAGTACTTC.

The chain's CDR3 is CASSPTGTGIMAKNIQYF. The DNA of the CDR3 is TGTGCCAGCAGTCCCACCGGGACAGGGATTATGGCCAAAAACATTCAGTACTTC. V usage is TRBV27 and J usage is TRBJ2-4; 9 bases are a match to TRBD1. The CDR3 runs 18 residues. CDR1 is MNHEY and CDR2 is SMNVEV in the germline V gene (reference sequence). The V segment lost 5 bases and the J segment 1 base; nucleotides outside the gene matches: 12.

This clone was picked up a small number of times. The genes are TRBV5-4 and TRBJ2-7; D is ambiguous. This CDR3 comprises 13 residues. The germline V and J ends were trimmed by 3 bases and 3 bases, with 10 bases remaining between them. CDR1 and CDR2 from the germline V gene are SGHNT and YYREEE (reference sequence). The CDR3 spells CASSCGVCYEQYF. The CDR3 DNA reads as TGTGCCAGCAGCTGTGGGGTATGCTACGAGCAGTACTTC.

The gene calls are TRBV6-6 and TRBJ1-4, with 8 bases identical to TRBD1. The CDR3 contains 15 residues. The germline V gene encodes CDR1 MNHNY and CDR2 SVGAGI (reference sequence). V shed 5 bases and J 3 bases; nucleotides not matched to a gene: 5. The CDR3 nucleotides read TGTGCCAGCAGTCGACAGGGGACTTCTAATGAAAAACTGTTTTTT. Its protein is CASSRQGTSNEKLFF.

The V call is TRBV2, the J call TRBJ2-1, with 10 bases identical to TRBD1. This CDR3 has 17 amino acids. Germline V CDR1 and CDR2: SNHLY, FYNNEI. V trimming: 9 bases; J trimming: 7 bases; junction bases outside the gene matches: 18. The CDR3 DNA reads as TGTGCCAGGCGTCCCGGGACAGGGGACAGCCAAGGAAATGAGCAGTTCTTC. Its translation is CARRPGTGDSQGNEQFF.

The rearrangement joins TRBV10-3 to TRBJ2-1; D is uncertain. Germline lookup yields CDR1 ENHRY and CDR2 SYGVKD. V lost 10 bases to trimming and J lost 7 bases, with 17 bases between them. The CDR3 is 13 amino acids. In DNA, the CDR3 is TGTGCCAACGGCCCTCCCAATAGGAATGAGCAGTTCTTC. This translates into CANGPPNRNEQFF.

In this sample, this clone turned up once. The chain links TRBV6-6 to TRBJ1-4, with 8 bases matching TRBD1. Trimming at V came to 6 bases and at J to 6 bases, leaving 6 bases not matched to a gene. This CDR3 has 14 amino acids. Germline CDR1 is MNHNY and CDR2 is SVGAGI (reference sequence). DNA of the CDR3: TGTGCCAGCAGGTCGACAGGGGAGGATGAAAAACTGTTTTTT. Its translation is CASRSTGEDEKLFF.

The chain uses TRBV27 and TRBJ2-7; a possible D gene is TRBD1 (6 bases). Germline CDR1 and CDR2: MNHEY and SMNVEV (reference sequence). V shed 5 bases and J shed 5 bases, with 19 bases lying between them. This CDR3 spans 15 amino acids. CDR3 in amino acids: CASSINRDRGNEQYF. DNA of the CDR3: TGTGCCAGCAGTATAAACAGGGATCGAGGAAACGAGCAGTACTTC.

This chain joins TRBV11-2 and TRBJ1-1; the D gene is possibly TRBD1 (6 bases). From germline, CDR1 is SGHAT and CDR2 FQNNGV. The germline V and J ends were trimmed by 1 base and 8 bases, with 14 bases remaining between them. CDR3 length equals 14 residues. Here the CDR3 DNA reads TGTGCCAGCAGCTTAGCCCTGGGAGACAGGGAAGCTTTCTTT. It translates to CASSLALGDREAFF.

CDR3 nucleotide sequence: TGTGCCAGCAGCTTGGTTCGTCTAGGGACTAGCGGACACACAGATACGCAGTATTTT. Amino acid sequence: CASSLVRLGTSGHTDTQYF. J is TRBJ2-3 and V is TRBV5-6; 11 nucleotides agree with TRBD2. The germline V gene encodes CDR1 SGHDT and CDR2 YYEEEE. This CDR3 is 19 amino acids long. With V trimmed by 0 bases and J by 2 bases, 11 bases remained unmatched.

The rearrangement joins TRBV14 to TRBJ2-7; TRBD2 is a possible D gene (5 bases). CDR3 length: 16 amino acids. V was trimmed by 4 bases and J by 3 bases, leaving 19 bases between them. The germline V gene has CDR1 SGHDN and CDR2 FVKESK. CDR3 amino acids: CASSLHPRLAIYEQYF. DNA for the CDR3: TGTGCCAGCAGCCTCCACCCGAGGCTAGCAATCTACGAGCAGTACTTC.

This rearrangement joins TRBV6-1 to TRBJ2-1; TRBD2 agrees at 8 bases. The J segment lost 3 bases and the V segment lost 8 bases, leaving 6 bases of the junction unmatched. Germline values: CDR1 MNHNS, CDR2 SASEGT. The CDR3 has 14 residues. The CDR3 spells CASSFAGGYNEQFF. CDR3 DNA sequence: TGTGCCAGCTCATTCGCGGGAGGCTACAATGAGCAGTTCTTC.

The V gene is TRBV10-2, the J gene TRBJ2-5; the D gene could be TRBD1 or TRBD2 (5 bases each). Germline V gene sequence: CDR1 WSHSY, CDR2 SAAADI. The CDR3 runs 15 residues. The germline V and J ends were trimmed by 4 bases and 4 bases, with 16 bases remaining between them. CDR3 amino acids: CASSVYLRGRETQYF. Written as DNA, the CDR3 is TGCGCCAGCAGTGTCTATCTGAGGGGCAGAGAGACCCAGTACTTC.

The gene calls are TRBV7-8 and TRBJ2-3; possible D gene TRBD1, 6 bases. Germline V CDR1 and CDR2: SGHVS, FQNEAQ. The CDR3 spans 16 residues. The ends were cut back, 1 base at V and 3 bases at J, with 14 bases in the middle. The chain's CDR3 is CASSLERGSETDTQYF. CDR3 nucleotides: TGTGCCAGCAGCTTAGAGAGGGGGAGTGAGACAGATACGCAGTATTTT.

This clone was recorded a few times. The rearrangement links TRBV6-4 to TRBJ2-2; 12 bases match TRBD2. CDR3 length equals 16 residues. V lost 8 bases and J lost 7; bases outside the gene matches: 11. The germline gives CDR1 MRHNA, CDR2 SNTAGT. The CDR3 reads CASPVPSGRANGELFF. Here the CDR3 DNA reads TGTGCCAGCCCCGTACCTAGCGGGAGGGCGAACGGGGAGCTGTTTTTT.

The V call is TRBV13, the J call TRBJ1-1, with D hard to call. The CDR3 covers 13 residues. Deletions cut 3 bases from V and 3 bases from J, with 8 bases between. Per the germline V gene, CDR1 is PRHDT and CDR2 is FYEKMQ (reference sequence). CDR3 nucleotide sequence: TGTGCCAGCAGCTTCAGGCCAGACACTGAAGCTTTCTTT. It translates to CASSFRPDTEAFF.

The CDR3: CASSRDRGGSYEQYF. The CDR3 nucleotides are TGTGCCAGCTCACGGGACAGGGGAGGATCCTACGAGCAGTACTTC. The V and J genes are TRBV18 and TRBJ2-7; 10 nucleotides line up with TRBD1. The CDR3 is 15 residues long. V shed 4 bases and J 1 base; nucleotides not matched to a gene: 4. Germline CDR1 is KGHSH and CDR2 is LQKENI.

The chain uses TRBV5-6 and TRBJ1-5; a weak D match, TRBD1 (5 bases). Germline lookup yields CDR1 SGHDT and CDR2 YYEEEE. The CDR3 contains 13 residues. The germline V and J ends were trimmed by 4 bases and 5 bases, with 10 bases remaining between them. CDR3 DNA: TGTGCCAGCAGCCCGGGGGGGTATCAGCCCCAGCATTTT. Translation: CASSPGGYQPQHF.

The chain links TRBV28 to TRBJ2-7; D possibly matches TRBD1 or TRBD2 (6 bases each). CDR1 MDHEN and CDR2 SYDVKM come from the germline V gene. The CDR3 covers 14 residues. V was shortened by 11 bases and J by 0 bases, with 17 bases between the two germline ends. CDR3 in DNA: TGTGCCTCCCATGGGGGGCCCCACTCCTACGAGCAGTACTTC. It codes for CASHGGPHSYEQYF. The full variable domain, with the rest looked up from reference TRBV28 and TRBJ2-7, is DVKVTQSSRYLVKRTGEKVFLECVQDMDHENMFWYRQDPGLGLRLIYFSYDVKMKEKGDIPEGYSVSREKKERFSLILESASTNQTSMYLCASHGGPHSYEQYFGPGTRLTVT.

The chain combines TRBV18 with TRBJ1-1; D unresolved. The germline V and J ends were trimmed by 4 bases and 1 base, with 10 bases remaining between them. The CDR3 has 14 amino acids. Per the germline V gene, CDR1 is KGHSH and CDR2 is LQKENI. The chain's CDR3 is CASSLTHQNTEAFF. CDR3 nucleotide sequence: TGTGCCAGCTCACTAACACACCAGAACACTGAAGCTTTCTTT.

The chain links TRBV29-1 to TRBJ2-1, with TRBD2 identical over 9 bases. Per germline, CDR1 SQVTM and CDR2 ANQGSEA. The CDR3 totals 15 residues. In DNA, the CDR3 is TGCGTCGGGGGTAGCGGGAGTCAGAGCAACAATGAGCAGTTCTTC. It codes for CVGGSGSQSNNEQFF.